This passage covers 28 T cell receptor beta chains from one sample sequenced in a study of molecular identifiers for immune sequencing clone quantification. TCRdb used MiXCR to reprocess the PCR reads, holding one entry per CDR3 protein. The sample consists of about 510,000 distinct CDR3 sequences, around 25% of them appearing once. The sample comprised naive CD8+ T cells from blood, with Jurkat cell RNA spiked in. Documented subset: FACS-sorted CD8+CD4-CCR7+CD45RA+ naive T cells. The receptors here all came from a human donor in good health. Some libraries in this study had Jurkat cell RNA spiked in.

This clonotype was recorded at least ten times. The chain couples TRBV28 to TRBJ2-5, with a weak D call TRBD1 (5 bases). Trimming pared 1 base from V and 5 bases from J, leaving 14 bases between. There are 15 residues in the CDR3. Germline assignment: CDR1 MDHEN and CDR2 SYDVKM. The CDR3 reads CASSLLLGQGETQYF. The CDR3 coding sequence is TGTGCCAGCAGTTTATTGCTCGGGCAGGGTGAGACCCAGTACTTC.

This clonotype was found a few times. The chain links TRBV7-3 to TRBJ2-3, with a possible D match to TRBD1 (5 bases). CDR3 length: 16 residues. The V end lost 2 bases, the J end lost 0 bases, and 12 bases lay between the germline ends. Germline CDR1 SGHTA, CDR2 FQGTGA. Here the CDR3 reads CASSLEPGQSTDTQYF. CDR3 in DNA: TGTGCCAGCAGCTTAGAACCAGGACAAAGCACAGATACGCAGTATTTT.

The CDR3 is CASTRGMTSLHF. CDR3 coding DNA: TGCGCCAGCACCAGGGGGATGACATCCCTCCACTTT. This rearrangement joins TRBV23-1 to TRBJ1-6, with 7 bases matching TRBD1. TRBV23-1 is marked as an open reading frame, function uncertain. The CDR3 is 12 amino acids. J lost 14 bases, V lost 7 bases, and 8 bases had no gene match.

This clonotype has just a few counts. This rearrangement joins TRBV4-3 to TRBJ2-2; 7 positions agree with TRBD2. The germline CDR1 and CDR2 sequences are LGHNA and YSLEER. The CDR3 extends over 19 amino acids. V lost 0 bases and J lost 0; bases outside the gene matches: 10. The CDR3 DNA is TGCGCCAGCAGCCAAGACGCTTTCCAACTAGCGACGAACACCGGGGAGCTGTTTTTT. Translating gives CASSQDAFQLATNTGELFF.

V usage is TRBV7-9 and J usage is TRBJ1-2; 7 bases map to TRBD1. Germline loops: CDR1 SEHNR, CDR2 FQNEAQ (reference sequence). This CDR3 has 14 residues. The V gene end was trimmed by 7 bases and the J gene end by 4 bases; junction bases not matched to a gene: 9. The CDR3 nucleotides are TGTGCCAGCACCCAGGGGGGGGCCGTCTATGGCTACACCTTC. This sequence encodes CASTQGGAVYGYTF.

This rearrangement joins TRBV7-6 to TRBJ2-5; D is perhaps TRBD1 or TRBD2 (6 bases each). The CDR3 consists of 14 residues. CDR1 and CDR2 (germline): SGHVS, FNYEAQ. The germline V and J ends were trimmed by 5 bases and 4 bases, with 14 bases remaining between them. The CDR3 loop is CASSKDGGSETQYF. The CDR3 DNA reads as TGTGCCAGCAGCAAGGACGGGGGCTCAGAGACCCAGTACTTC.

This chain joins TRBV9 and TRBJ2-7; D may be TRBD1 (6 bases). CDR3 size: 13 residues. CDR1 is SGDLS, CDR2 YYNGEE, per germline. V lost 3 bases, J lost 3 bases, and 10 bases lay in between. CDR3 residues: CASSEDSGYEQYF. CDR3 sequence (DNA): TGTGCCAGCAGCGAGGACAGCGGCTACGAGCAGTACTTC. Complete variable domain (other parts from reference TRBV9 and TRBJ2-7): DSGVTQTPKHLITATGQRVTLRCSPRSGDLSVYWYQQSLDQGLQFLIQYYNGEERAKGNILERFSAQQFPDLHSELNLSSLELGDSALYFCASSEDSGYEQYFGPGTRLTVT.

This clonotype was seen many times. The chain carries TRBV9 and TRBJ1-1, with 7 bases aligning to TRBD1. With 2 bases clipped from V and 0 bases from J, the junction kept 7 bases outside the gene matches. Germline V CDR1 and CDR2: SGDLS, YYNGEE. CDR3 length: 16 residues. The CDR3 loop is CASSVGQTPMNTEAFF. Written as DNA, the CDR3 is TGTGCCAGCAGCGTGGGACAGACCCCGATGAACACTGAAGCTTTCTTT.

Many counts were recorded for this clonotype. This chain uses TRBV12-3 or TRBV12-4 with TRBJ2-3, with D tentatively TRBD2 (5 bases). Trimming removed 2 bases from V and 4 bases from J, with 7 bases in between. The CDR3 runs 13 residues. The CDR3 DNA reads TGTGCCAGCAGTTTAATGGGAGCAGATACGCAGTATTTT. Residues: CASSLMGADTQYF.

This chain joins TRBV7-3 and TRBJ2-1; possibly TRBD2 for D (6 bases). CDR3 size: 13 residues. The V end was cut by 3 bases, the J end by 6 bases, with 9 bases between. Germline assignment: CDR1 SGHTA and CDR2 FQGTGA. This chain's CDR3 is CASSFGLSNEQFF. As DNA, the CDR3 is TGTGCCAGCAGCTTCGGACTAAGCAATGAGCAGTTCTTC.

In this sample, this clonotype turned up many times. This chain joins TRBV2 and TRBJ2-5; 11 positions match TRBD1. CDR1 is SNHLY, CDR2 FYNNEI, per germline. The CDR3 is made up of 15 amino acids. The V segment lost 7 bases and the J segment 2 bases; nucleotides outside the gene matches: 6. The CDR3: CASNPGQGAQETQYF. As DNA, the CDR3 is TGTGCCAGCAATCCAGGACAGGGGGCGCAAGAGACCCAGTACTTC. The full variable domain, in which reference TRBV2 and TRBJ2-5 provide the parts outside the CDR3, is EPEVTQTPSHQVTQMGQEVILRCVPISNHLYFYWYRQILGQKVEFLVSFYNNEISEKSEIFDDQFSVERPDGSNFTLKIRSTKLEDSAMYFCASNPGQGAQETQYFGPGTRLLVL.

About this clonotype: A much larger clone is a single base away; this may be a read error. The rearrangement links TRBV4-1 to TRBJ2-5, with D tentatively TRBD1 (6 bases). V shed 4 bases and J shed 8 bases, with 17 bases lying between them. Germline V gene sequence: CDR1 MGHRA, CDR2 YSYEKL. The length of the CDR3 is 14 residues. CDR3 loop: CASSLSGGHDTQYF. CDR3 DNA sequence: TGCGCCAGCAGCCTCTCTGGGGGCCATGATACCCAGTACTTC.

Here the CDR3 reads CASSIGPSGISIGTDTQYF. DNA for the CDR3: TGTGCCAGTAGTATAGGGCCTAGCGGGATTTCGATCGGCACAGATACGCAGTATTTT. The chain recombines TRBV19 with TRBJ2-3, with 9 bases matching TRBD2. Germline CDR1 reads LNHDA; CDR2 reads SQIVND (reference sequence). There are 19 residues in the CDR3. V was clipped by 1 base and J by 1 base; unmatched bases: 12.

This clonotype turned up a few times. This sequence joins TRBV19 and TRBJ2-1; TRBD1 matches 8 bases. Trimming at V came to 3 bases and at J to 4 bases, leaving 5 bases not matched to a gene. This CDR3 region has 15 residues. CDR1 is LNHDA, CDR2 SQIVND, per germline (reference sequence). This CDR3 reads CASSMTGVGYNEQFF. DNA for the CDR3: TGTGCCAGTAGTATGACAGGGGTGGGATACAATGAGCAGTTCTTC.

The CDR3 loop reads CASSLLQGSYNEQFF. CDR3 DNA: TGTGCCAGCAGCCTTCTACAGGGGTCCTACAATGAGCAGTTCTTC. The rearrangement uses TRBV14 and TRBJ2-1, with 7 bases that match TRBD1. J was trimmed by 1 base and V by 4 bases; bases with no gene match: 4. The CDR3 has 15 residues. The germline V gene encodes CDR1 SGHDN and CDR2 FVKESK.

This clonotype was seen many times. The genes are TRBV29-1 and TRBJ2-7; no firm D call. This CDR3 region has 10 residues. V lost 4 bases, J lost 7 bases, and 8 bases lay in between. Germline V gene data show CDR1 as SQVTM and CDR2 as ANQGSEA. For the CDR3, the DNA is TGCAGCGTTGTTTCCGGAGAGCAGTACTTC. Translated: CSVVSGEQYF.

The chain's CDR3 is CARSPTSSPYNEQFF. For the CDR3, the DNA is TGTGCCAGAAGTCCGACTAGCTCCCCCTACAATGAGCAGTTCTTC. The rearrangement links TRBV19 to TRBJ2-1; 7 nucleotides align to TRBD2. This CDR3 contains 15 residues. V was clipped by 9 bases and J by 2 bases; unmatched bases: 10. Per germline, CDR1 LNHDA and CDR2 SQIVND (reference sequence).

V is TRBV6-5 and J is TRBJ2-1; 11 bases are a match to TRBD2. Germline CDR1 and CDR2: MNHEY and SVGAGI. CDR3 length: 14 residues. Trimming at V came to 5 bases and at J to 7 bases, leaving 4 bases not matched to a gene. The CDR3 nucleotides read TGTGCCAGCAGTATAGCGGGGGGGGTGAATGAGCAGTTCTTC. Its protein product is CASSIAGGVNEQFF.

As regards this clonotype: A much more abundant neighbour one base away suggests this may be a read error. The CDR3 DNA is TGTGCCAGCAACACCCCTAGGGATGTTACAGATACGCAGTATTTT. It yields the protein CASNTPRDVTDTQYF. The chain carries TRBV7-6 and TRBJ2-3; D uncertain. The ends were cut back, 7 bases at V and 3 bases at J, with 17 bases in the middle. The length of the CDR3 is 15 residues. The germline V gene has CDR1 SGHVS and CDR2 FNYEAQ.

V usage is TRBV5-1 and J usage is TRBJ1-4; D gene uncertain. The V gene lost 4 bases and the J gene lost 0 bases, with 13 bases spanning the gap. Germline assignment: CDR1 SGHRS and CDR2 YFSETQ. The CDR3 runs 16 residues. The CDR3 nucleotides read TGCGCCAGCAGCCCCCGGGCTGGTGCAACTAATGAAAAACTGTTTTTT. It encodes CASSPRAGATNEKLFF.

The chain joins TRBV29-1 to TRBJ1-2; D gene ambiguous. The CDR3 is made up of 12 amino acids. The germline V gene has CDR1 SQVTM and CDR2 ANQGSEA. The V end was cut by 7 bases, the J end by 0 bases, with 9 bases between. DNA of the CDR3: TGCAGCGCCCGACGGGCTAACTATGGCTACACCTTC. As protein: CSARRANYGYTF.

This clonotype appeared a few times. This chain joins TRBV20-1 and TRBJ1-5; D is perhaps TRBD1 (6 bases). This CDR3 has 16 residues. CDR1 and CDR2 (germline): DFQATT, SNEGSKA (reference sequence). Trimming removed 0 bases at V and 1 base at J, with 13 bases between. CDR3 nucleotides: TGCAGTGCTAGAGACTTAGAGGGGGGGAGCAATCAGCCCCAGCATTTT. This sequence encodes CSARDLEGGSNQPQHF.

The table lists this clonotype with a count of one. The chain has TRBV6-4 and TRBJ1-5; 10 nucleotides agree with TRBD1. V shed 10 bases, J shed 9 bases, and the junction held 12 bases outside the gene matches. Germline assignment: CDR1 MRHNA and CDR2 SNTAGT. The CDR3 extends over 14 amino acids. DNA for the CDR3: TGTGCCAAGGCGGACAGGGGGAGTGGTCCGCCCCAGCATTTT. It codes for CAKADRGSGPPQHF.

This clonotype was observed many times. The CDR3 loop reads CASSEVLGVGEAFF. CDR3 in DNA: TGTGCCAGCAGCGAGGTATTAGGCGTTGGTGAAGCTTTCTTT. The chain employs TRBV28 and TRBJ1-1; no clear D gene. Germline V gives CDR1 MDHEN, CDR2 SYDVKM. The V and J ends lost 6 bases and 7 bases respectively, with 18 bases between them. The CDR3 has 14 amino acids. Full variable domain (remainder filled in from reference TRBV28 and TRBJ1-1): DVKVTQSSRYLVKRTGEKVFLECVQDMDHENMFWYRQDPGLGLRLIYFSYDVKMKEKGDIPEGYSVSREKKERFSLILESASTNQTSMYLCASSEVLGVGEAFFGQGTRLTVV.

This CDR3 reads CASSIGTGENTGELFF. DNA for the CDR3: TGTGCCAGTAGTATCGGGACAGGGGAAAACACCGGGGAGCTGTTTTTT. The chain combines TRBV7-8 with TRBJ2-2; 10 positions agree with TRBD1. The CDR3 is made up of 16 amino acids. Trimming at V came to 9 bases and at J to 2 bases, leaving 9 bases not matched to a gene. Germline-derived CDR1 and CDR2 are SGHVS and FQNEAQ.

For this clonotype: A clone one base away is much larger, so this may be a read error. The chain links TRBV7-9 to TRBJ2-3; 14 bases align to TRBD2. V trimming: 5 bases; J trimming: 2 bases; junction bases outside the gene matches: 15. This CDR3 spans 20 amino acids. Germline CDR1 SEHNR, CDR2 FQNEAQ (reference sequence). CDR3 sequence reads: CASSPLPGTSGSSFTDTQYF. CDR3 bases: TGTGCCAGCAGCCCCCTTCCCGGGACTAGCGGGAGTAGTTTCACAGATACGCAGTATTTT.

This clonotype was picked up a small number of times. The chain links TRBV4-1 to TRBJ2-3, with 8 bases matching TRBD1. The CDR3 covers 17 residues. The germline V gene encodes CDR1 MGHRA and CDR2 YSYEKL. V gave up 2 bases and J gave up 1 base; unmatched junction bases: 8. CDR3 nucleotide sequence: TGCGCCAGCAGCCAACTTCAGGGGGCAGGTGGCACAGATACGCAGTATTTT. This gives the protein CASSQLQGAGGTDTQYF.

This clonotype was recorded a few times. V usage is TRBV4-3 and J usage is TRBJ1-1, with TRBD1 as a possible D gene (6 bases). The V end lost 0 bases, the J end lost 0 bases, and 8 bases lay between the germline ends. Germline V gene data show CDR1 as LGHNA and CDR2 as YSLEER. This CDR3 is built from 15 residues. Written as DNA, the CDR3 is TGCGCCAGCAGCCAAGAGGACAGCATGAACACTGAAGCTTTCTTT. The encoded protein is CASSQEDSMNTEAFF.